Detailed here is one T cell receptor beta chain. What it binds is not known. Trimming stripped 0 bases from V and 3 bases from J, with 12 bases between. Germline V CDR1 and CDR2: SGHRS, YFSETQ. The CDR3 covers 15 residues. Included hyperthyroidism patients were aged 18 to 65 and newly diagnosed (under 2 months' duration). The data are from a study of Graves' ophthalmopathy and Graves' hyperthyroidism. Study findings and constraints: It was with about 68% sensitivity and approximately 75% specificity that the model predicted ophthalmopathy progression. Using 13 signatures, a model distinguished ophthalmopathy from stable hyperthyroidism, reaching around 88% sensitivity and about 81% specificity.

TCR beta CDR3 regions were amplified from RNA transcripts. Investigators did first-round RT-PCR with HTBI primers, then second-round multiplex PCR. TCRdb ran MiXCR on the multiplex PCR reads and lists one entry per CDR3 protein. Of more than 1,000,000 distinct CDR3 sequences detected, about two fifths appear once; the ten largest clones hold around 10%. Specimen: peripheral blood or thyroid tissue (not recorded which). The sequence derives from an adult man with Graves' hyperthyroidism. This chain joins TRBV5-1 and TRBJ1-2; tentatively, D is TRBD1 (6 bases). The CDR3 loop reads CASSLDIGGDYGYTF. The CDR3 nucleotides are TGCGCCAGCAGCTTGGATATAGGGGGAGACTATGGCTACACCTTC.